One and the same sample provided the 19 T cell receptor beta chains below, sequenced in a study of control samples from healthy donors and cancer patients. Libraries were prepared by immunoSEQ multiplex PCR; TCRdb keeps only in-frame clonotypes and omits some of them. The profile shows approximately 72,000 clones, approximately 90% of them singletons. Material: blood. The receptor set was obtained from a man between 50 and 59 years old in good health.

The rearrangement links TRBV2 to TRBJ1-6; D is uncertain. This CDR3 has 13 amino acids. The V and J ends lost 6 bases and 6 bases respectively, with 9 bases between them. Germline-derived CDR1 and CDR2 are SNHLY and FYNNEI. The CDR3 DNA follows: TGTGCCAGCAGCACGGACCTTAATTCACCCCTCCACTTT. Translating gives CASSTDLNSPLHF.

This clone was seen only a few times. As DNA, the CDR3 is TGTGCCAGCAGCCCGACGGGACCGAGCTCTGGAAACACCATATATTTT. Amino acid sequence: CASSPTGPSSGNTIYF. The V gene is TRBV11-2, the J gene TRBJ1-3, with D tentatively TRBD1 (5 bases). V lost 5 bases and J lost 0, with 14 bases in between. The CDR3 length is 16 residues. Germline assignment: CDR1 SGHAT and CDR2 FQNNGV. The variable domain in full, completed from reference TRBV11-2 and TRBJ1-3, reads EAGVAQSPRYKIIEKRQSVAFWCNPISGHATLYWYQQILGQGPKLLIQFQNNGVVDDSQLPKDRFSAERLKGVDSTLKIQPAKLEDSAVYLCASSPTGPSSGNTIYFGEGSWLTVV.

V usage is TRBV6-5 and J usage is TRBJ2-1; D is possibly TRBD1 (6 bases). V was shortened by 1 base and J by 10 bases, with 11 bases between the two germline ends. The CDR3 runs to 13 residues. Looked up from germline, CDR1 is MNHEY and CDR2 is SVGAGI. The CDR3 sequence: CASSYLGGSEQFF. DNA of the CDR3: TGTGCCAGCAGTTACTTAGGGGGATCGGAGCAGTTCTTC.

This chain uses TRBV5-1 with TRBJ2-3; D might be TRBD2 (6 bases). This CDR3 has 14 amino acids. The V end was cut by 4 bases, the J end by 4 bases, with 13 bases between. The germline gives CDR1 SGHRS, CDR2 YFSETQ. CDR3 DNA: TGCGCCAGCAGCCCTGGACGGAGGGCAGATACGCAGTATTTT. It is translated as CASSPGRRADTQYF.

The chain carries TRBV4-3 and TRBJ2-1; 7 nucleotides align to TRBD1. The J segment lost 7 bases and the V segment lost 0 bases, leaving 12 bases of the junction unmatched. From germline, CDR1 is LGHNA and CDR2 YSLEER. This CDR3 region has 17 residues. CDR3 protein: CASSQDRGKGAGNEQFF. DNA for the CDR3: TGCGCCAGCAGCCAAGATAGGGGGAAGGGGGCGGGTAATGAGCAGTTCTTC.

CDR3 sequence (DNA): TGTGCCAGCACCCAATCGGGGGCCTACGAGCAGTACTTC. Translation gives CASTQSGAYEQYF. The chain recombines TRBV27 with TRBJ2-7, with TRBD2 as a possible D gene (6 bases). Between the trimmed V and J ends, which lost 7 bases and 2 bases, there was a span of 12 bases. Per the germline V gene, CDR1 is MNHEY and CDR2 is SMNVEV (reference sequence). This CDR3 has 13 amino acids.

This sequence joins TRBV5-8 and TRBJ2-1; D remains unclear. Germline CDR1 reads SGHTS; CDR2 reads YDEGEE. Trimming cost V 4 bases and J 0 bases, with 8 bases left between them. The CDR3 totals 14 residues. The CDR3 loop reads CASSPRVSYNEQFF. The CDR3 DNA reads TGTGCCAGCAGCCCCCGGGTCTCCTACAATGAGCAGTTCTTC.

The rearrangement links TRBV4-1 to TRBJ2-3; the D is unclear. The CDR3 consists of 15 residues. Trimming cost V 2 bases and J 1 base, with 10 bases left between them. Germline V gives CDR1 MGHRA, CDR2 YSYEKL. DNA of the CDR3: TGCGCCAGCAGCCAACTGGAGATAGGCACAGATACGCAGTATTTT. This translates into CASSQLEIGTDTQYF.

The genes are TRBV7-2 and TRBJ2-7; tentatively, D is TRBD1 or TRBD2 (5 bases each). Trimming pared 8 bases from V and 0 bases from J, leaving 11 bases between. CDR1 is SGHTA and CDR2 is FQGNSA in the germline V gene. The length of the CDR3 is 13 residues. CDR3 loop: CASGRQPSYEQYF. The CDR3 bases are TGTGCCAGCGGGAGACAGCCCTCCTACGAGCAGTACTTC.

V gene TRBV6-6 combines with J gene TRBJ2-3; D might be TRBD1 (5 bases). The CDR3 totals 14 residues. Germline assignment: CDR1 MNHNY and CDR2 SVGAGI (reference sequence). Trimming left V 5 bases short and J 2 bases short, with 11 bases between. CDR3: CASSDGHPTDTQYF. CDR3 DNA sequence: TGTGCCAGCAGTGATGGACACCCCACAGATACGCAGTATTTT.

This clone appeared a few times. The chain employs TRBV5-6 and TRBJ1-1, with 12 bases fitting TRBD1. The ends lost 3 bases at V and 3 bases at J; junction bases unmatched: 3. This CDR3 is built from 15 residues. Germline CDR1 is SGHDT and CDR2 is YYEEEE. DNA of the CDR3: TGTGCCAGCAGCTGGGGACAGGGGGCGGACACTGAAGCTTTCTTT. Protein sequence: CASSWGQGADTEAFF.

The chain recombines TRBV5-1 with TRBJ2-3; tentative D call: TRBD2 (6 bases). The CDR3 consists of 14 residues. Deletions cut 7 bases from V and 2 bases from J, with 14 bases between. CDR1 is SGHRS and CDR2 is YFSETQ in the germline V gene. The DNA for the CDR3 is TGCGCCAGCTCAAGGTGGGGGGTCACAGATACGCAGTATTTT. Translating gives CASSRWGVTDTQYF. The whole variable domain, filled in from reference TRBV5-1 and TRBJ2-3, reads KAGVTQTPRYLIKTRGQQVTLSCSPISGHRSVSWYQQTPGQGLQFLFEYFSETQRNKGNFPGRFSGRQFSNSRSEMNVSTLELGDSALYLCASSRWGVTDTQYFGPGTRLTVL.

The chain combines TRBV24-1 with TRBJ2-6, with 10 bases fitting TRBD1. The CDR3 loop spans 18 amino acids. The germline V gene has CDR1 KGHDR and CDR2 SFDVKD. With V trimmed by 4 bases and J by 1 base, 6 bases remained unmatched. The CDR3 here is CATSDPGQGRSGANVLTF. CDR3 nucleotides: TGTGCCACCAGTGACCCGGGACAGGGGCGGTCTGGGGCCAACGTCCTGACTTTC.

The J gene is TRBJ2-5, the V gene TRBV5-4; tentative D call: TRBD2 (5 bases). The CDR3 is made up of 15 amino acids. V dropped 3 bases and J dropped 4 bases, with 16 bases sitting between them. Looked up from germline, CDR1 is SGHNT and CDR2 is YYREEE (reference sequence). The CDR3 sequence: CASSSALEVGETQYF. The CDR3 DNA sequence: TGTGCCAGCAGCTCCGCCTTGGAGGTAGGAGAGACCCAGTACTTC.

V gene TRBV6-6 combines with J gene TRBJ2-7, with D possibly matching TRBD1 (6 bases). V gave up 5 bases and J gave up 2 bases, with 10 bases separating them. CDR1 MNHNY and CDR2 SVGAGI come from the germline V gene (reference sequence). The CDR3 is 13 amino acids. CDR3: CASSRDNPYEQYF. The DNA of the CDR3 is TGTGCCAGCAGTCGGGACAACCCCTACGAGCAGTACTTC.

The rearrangement uses TRBV30 and TRBJ2-2, with TRBD1 matching over 7 bases. The CDR3 runs to 13 residues. Trimming took 5 bases from V and 7 from J; bases not matched to a gene: 7. The V gene's germline CDR1 is GTSNPN and CDR2 SVGIG (reference sequence). Here the CDR3 reads CAWAQGLFGELFF. As DNA, the CDR3 is TGTGCCTGGGCACAGGGGCTCTTCGGGGAGCTGTTTTTT. The whole variable domain, filled in from reference TRBV30 and TRBJ2-2, reads SQTIHQWPATLVQPVGSPLSLECTVEGTSNPNLYWYRQAAGRGLQLLFYSVGIGQISSEVPQNLSASRPQDRQFILSSKKLLLSDSGFYLCAWAQGLFGELFFGEGSRLTVL.

In DNA form, the CDR3 reads TGTGCCAGCAGCTTAGACGGGGGCATCACCGGGGAGCTGTTTTTT. Protein sequence: CASSLDGGITGELFF. The rearrangement joins TRBV7-7 to TRBJ2-2; D possibly matches TRBD1 or TRBD2 (6 bases each). There are 15 residues in the CDR3. CDR1 is SSHAT and CDR2 is FNYEAQ in the germline V gene (reference sequence). V dropped 1 base and J dropped 4 bases, with 10 bases sitting between them.

The V call is TRBV2, the J call TRBJ1-1, with 8 bases lining up with TRBD1. Trimming removed 5 bases from V and 11 bases from J; junction bases left unmatched: 7. The CDR3 is 12 amino acids. The germline V gene encodes CDR1 SNHLY and CDR2 FYNNEI. Written as DNA, the CDR3 is TGTGCCAGCAGTATAGGACAGGGAAGGGCTTTCTTT. This codes for CASSIGQGRAFF.

The CDR3 reads CASILNTEAFF. The DNA for the CDR3 is TGTGCCAGCATCCTGAACACTGAAGCTTTCTTT. This chain links TRBV6-5 with TRBJ1-1; D is ambiguous. Germline assignment: CDR1 MNHEY and CDR2 SVGAGI. CDR3 length: 11 amino acids. V was pared by 7 bases and J by 0 bases, with 3 bases between.